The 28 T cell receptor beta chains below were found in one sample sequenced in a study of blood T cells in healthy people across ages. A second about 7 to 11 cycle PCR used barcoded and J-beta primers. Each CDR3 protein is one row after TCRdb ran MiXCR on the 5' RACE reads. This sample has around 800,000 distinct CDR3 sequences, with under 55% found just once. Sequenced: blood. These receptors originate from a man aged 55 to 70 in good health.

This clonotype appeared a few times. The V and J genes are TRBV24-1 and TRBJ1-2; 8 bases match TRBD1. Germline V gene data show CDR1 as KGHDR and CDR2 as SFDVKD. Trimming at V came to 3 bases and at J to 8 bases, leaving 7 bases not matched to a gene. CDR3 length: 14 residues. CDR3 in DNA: TGTGCCACCAGTGATCGGACAGGGAATGGCGGCTACACCTTC. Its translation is CATSDRTGNGGYTF.

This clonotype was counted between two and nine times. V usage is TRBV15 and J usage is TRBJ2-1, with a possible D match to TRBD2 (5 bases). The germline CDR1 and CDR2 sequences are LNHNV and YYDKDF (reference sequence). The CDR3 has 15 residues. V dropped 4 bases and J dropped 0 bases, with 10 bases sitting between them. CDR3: CATSKAVSSYNEQFF. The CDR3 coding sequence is TGTGCCACCAGCAAAGCGGTGAGCTCCTACAATGAGCAGTTCTTC. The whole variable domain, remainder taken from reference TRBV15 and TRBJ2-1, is DAMVIQNPRYQVTQFGKPVTLSCSQTLNHNVMYWYQQKSSQAPKLLFHYYDKDFNNEADTPDNFQSRRPNTSFCFLDIRSPGLGDTAMYLCATSKAVSSYNEQFFGPGTRLTVL.

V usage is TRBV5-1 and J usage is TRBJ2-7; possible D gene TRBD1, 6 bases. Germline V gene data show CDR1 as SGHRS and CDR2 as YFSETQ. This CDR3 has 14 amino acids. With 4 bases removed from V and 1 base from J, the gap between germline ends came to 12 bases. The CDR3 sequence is CASSLDSTSYEQYF. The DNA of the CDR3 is TGCGCCAGCAGCCTGGACAGCACTTCCTACGAGCAGTACTTC.

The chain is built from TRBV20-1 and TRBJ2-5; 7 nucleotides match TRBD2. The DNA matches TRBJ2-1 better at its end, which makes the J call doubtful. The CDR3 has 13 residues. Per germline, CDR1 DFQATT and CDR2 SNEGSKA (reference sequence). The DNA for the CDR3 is TGCAGTGCTGGCCGGGACTACCAAGAGACCCAGTTCTTC. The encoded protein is CSAGRDYQETQFF.

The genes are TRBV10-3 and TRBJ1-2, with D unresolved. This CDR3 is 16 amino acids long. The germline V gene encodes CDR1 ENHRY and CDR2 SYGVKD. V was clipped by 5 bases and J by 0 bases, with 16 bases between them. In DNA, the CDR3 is TGTGCCATCAGTAGGCTAAGCGATCAAACTAACTATGGCTACACCTTC. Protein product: CAISRLSDQTNYGYTF.

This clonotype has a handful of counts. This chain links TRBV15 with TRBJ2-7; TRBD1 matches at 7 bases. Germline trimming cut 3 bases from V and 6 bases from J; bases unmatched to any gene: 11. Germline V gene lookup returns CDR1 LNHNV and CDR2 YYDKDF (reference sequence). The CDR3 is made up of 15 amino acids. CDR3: CATSRAPDRSREQYF. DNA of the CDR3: TGTGCCACCAGCAGGGCCCCGGACAGGTCGCGCGAGCAGTACTTC.

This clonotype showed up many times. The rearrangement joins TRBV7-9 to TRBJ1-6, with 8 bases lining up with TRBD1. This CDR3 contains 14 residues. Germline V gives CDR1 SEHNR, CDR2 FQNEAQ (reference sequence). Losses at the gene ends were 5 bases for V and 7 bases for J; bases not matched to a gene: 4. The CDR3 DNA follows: TGTGCCAGCAGCAGTACAGGGGGGAATTCACCCCTCCACTTT. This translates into CASSSTGGNSPLHF. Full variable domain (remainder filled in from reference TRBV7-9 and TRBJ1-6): DTGVSQNPRHKITKRGQNVTFRCDPISEHNRLYWYRQTLGQGPEFLTYFQNEAQLEKSRLLSDRFSAERPKGSFSTLEIQRTEQGDSAMYLCASSSTGGNSPLHFGNGTRLTVT.

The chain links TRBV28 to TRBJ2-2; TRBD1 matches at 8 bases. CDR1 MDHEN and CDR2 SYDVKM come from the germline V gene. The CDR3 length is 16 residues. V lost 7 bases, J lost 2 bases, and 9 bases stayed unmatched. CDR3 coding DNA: TGTGCCAGCACCCCCGGACAGGGCCTCAACACCGGGGAGCTGTTTTTT. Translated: CASTPGQGLNTGELFF.

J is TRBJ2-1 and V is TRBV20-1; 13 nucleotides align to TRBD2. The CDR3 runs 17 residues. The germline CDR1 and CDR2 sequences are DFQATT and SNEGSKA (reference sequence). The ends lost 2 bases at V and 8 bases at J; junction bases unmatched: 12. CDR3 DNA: TGCAGTGCTAGAACTAGCGGGGGGGCAGTCTTACACGATGAGCAGTTCTTC. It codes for CSARTSGGAVLHDEQFF.

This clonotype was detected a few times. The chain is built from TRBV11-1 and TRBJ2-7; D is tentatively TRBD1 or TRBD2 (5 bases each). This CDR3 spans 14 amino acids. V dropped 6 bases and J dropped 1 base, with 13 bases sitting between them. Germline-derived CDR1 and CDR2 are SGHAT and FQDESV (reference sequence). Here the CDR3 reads CASRSGTDSYEQYF. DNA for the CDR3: TGTGCCAGCAGGTCCGGGACGGATTCCTACGAGCAGTACTTC.

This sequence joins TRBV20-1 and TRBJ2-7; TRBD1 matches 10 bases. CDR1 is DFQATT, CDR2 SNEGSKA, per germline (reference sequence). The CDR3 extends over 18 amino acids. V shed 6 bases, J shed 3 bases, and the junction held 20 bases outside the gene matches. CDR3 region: CSAPTRQGARSRIYEQYF. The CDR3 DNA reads TGCAGTGCGCCTACCAGACAGGGGGCGCGATCAAGAATCTACGAGCAGTACTTC.

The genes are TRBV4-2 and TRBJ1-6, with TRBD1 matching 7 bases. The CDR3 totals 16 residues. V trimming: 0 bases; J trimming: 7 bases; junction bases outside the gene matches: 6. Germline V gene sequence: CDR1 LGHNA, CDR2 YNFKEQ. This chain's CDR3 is CASSQEHRGQNSPLHF. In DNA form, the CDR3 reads TGTGCCAGCAGCCAAGAACACAGGGGACAGAATTCACCCCTCCACTTT.

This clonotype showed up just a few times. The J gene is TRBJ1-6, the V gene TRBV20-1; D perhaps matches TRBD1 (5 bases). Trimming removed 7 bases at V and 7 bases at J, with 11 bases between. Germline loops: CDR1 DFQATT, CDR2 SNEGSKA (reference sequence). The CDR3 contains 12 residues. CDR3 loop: CSVGRANSPLHF. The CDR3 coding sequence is TGCAGTGTGGGACGAGCGAATTCACCCCTCCACTTT.

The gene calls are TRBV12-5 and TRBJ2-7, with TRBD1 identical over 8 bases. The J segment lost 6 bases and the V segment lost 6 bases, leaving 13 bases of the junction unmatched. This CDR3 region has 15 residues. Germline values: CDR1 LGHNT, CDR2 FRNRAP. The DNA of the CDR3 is TGTGCTAGTGGACAAGGGACAGGCCCCACGGGCGAGCAGTACTTC. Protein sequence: CASGQGTGPTGEQYF.

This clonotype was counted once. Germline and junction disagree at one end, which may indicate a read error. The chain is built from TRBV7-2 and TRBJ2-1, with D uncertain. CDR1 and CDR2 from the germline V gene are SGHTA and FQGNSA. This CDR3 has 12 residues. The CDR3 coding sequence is TGTGCCATCAGCTTAGTGGGGTATGAGCAGTTCTTC. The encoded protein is CAISLVGYEQFF.

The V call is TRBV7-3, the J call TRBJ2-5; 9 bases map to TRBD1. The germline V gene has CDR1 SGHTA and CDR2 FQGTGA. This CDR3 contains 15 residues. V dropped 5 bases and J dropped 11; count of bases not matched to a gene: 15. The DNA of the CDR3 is TGTGCCAGCAGCCCTATACAGGGGGCAGGGAATGAGCAGTACTTC. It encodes CASSPIQGAGNEQYF.

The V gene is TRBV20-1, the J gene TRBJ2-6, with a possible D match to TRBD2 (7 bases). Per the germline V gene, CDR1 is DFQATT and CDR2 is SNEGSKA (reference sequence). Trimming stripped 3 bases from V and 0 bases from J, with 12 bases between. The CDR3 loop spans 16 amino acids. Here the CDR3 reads CSASPGGPSGANVLTF. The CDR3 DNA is TGCAGTGCTAGCCCCGGGGGGCCCTCTGGGGCCAACGTCCTGACTTTC.

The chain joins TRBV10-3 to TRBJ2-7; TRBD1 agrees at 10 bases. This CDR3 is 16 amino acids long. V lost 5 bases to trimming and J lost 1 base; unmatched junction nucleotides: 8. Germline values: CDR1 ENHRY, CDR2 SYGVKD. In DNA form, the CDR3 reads TGTGCCATCAGTCGGGACAGGGGTTTCTCTTCCTACGAGCAGTACTTC. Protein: CAISRDRGFSSYEQYF.

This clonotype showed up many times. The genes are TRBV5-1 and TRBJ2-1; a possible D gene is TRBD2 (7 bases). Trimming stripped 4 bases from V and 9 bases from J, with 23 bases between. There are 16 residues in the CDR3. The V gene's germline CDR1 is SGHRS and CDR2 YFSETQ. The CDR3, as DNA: TGCGCCAGCAGCCCTAGTCGAGGGGGGGCCGTTGCTGAGCAGTTCTTC. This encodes CASSPSRGGAVAEQFF.

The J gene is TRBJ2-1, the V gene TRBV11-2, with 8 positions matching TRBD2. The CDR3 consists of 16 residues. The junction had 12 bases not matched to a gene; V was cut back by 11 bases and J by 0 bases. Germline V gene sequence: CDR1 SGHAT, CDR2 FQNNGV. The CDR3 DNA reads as TGTGCCTCCGGCGGGGGGCCCAAAAACTCCTACAATGAGCAGTTCTTC. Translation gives CASGGGPKNSYNEQFF. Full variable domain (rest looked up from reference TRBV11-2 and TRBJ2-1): EAGVAQSPRYKIIEKRQSVAFWCNPISGHATLYWYQQILGQGPKLLIQFQNNGVVDDSQLPKDRFSAERLKGVDSTLKIQPAKLEDSAVYLCASGGGPKNSYNEQFFGPGTRLTVL.

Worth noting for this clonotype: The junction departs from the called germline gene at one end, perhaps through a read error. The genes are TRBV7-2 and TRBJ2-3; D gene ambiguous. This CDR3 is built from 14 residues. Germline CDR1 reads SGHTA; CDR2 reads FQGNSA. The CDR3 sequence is CGSSLGSRIDTQYF. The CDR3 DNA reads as TGTGGCAGCAGCTTAGGTTCCAGGATAGATACGCAGTATTTT.

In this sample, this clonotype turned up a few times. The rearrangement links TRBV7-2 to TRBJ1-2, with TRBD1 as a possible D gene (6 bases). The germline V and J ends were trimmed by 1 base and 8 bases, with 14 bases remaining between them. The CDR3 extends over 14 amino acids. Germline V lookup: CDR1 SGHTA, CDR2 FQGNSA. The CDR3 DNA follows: TGTGCCAGCAGCTTAGTCCAGGGGCATCGGGGCTACACCTTC. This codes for CASSLVQGHRGYTF. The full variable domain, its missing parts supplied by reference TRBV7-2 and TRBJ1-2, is GAGVSQSPSNKVTEKGKDVELRCDPISGHTALYWYRQSLGQGLEFLIYFQGNSAPDKSGLPSDRFSAERTGGSVSTLTIQRTQQEDSAVYLCASSLVQGHRGYTFGSGTRLTVV.

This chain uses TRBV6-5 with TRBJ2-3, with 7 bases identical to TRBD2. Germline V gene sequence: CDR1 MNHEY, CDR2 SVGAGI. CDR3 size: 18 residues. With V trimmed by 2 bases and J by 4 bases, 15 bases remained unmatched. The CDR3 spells CASSYRLGGVAHSDTQYF. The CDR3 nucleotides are TGTGCCAGCAGTTACCGACTGGGGGGGGTAGCACACTCAGATACGCAGTATTTT.

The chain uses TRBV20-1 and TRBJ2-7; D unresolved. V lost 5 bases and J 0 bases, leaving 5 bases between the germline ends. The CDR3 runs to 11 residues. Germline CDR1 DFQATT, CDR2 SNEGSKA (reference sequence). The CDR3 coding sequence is TGCAGTGCTGCAGACTCCTACGAGCAGTACTTC. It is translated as CSAADSYEQYF.

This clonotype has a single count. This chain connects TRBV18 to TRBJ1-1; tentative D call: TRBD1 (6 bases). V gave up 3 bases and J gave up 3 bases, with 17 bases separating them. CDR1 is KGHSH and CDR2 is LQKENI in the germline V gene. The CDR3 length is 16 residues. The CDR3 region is CASSPTGPGMDTEAFF. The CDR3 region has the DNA TGTGCCAGCTCACCGACAGGCCCGGGCATGGACACTGAAGCTTTCTTT.

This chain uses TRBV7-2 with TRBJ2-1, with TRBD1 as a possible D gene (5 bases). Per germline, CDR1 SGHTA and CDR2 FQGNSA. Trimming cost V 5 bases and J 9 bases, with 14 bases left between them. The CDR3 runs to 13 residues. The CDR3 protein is CASSRSSGSEQFF. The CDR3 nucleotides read TGTGCCAGCAGCCGGAGCTCAGGGTCTGAGCAGTTCTTC.

Written as DNA, the CDR3 is TGTGCCAGCAGTGGGGAGGCCGCAATCCTCTCCGAGCAGTACTTC. It yields the protein CASSGEAAILSEQYF. The chain has TRBV2 and TRBJ2-7; possibly TRBD2 for D (6 bases). The ends were cut back, 4 bases at V and 6 bases at J, with 19 bases in the middle. The CDR3 spans 15 residues. Per the germline V gene, CDR1 is SNHLY and CDR2 is FYNNEI.

This CDR3 is CASSHGDRAAYNEQFF. The CDR3 bases are TGTGCCAGCAGCCACGGAGACAGGGCCGCCTACAATGAGCAGTTCTTC. The genes are TRBV3-1 and TRBJ2-1; 7 positions match TRBD1. The CDR3 runs to 16 residues. Germline values: CDR1 LGHDT, CDR2 YNNKEL (reference sequence). With 3 bases clipped from V and 2 bases from J, the junction kept 7 bases outside the gene matches.